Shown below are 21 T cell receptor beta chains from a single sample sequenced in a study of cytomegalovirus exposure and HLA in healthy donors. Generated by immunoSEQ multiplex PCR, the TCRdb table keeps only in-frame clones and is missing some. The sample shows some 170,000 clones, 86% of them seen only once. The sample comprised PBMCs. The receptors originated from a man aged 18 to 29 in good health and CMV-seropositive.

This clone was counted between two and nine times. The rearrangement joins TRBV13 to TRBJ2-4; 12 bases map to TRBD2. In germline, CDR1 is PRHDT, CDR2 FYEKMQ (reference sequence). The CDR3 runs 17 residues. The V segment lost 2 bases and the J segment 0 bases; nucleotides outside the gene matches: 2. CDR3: CASSLKGLAGAKNIQYF. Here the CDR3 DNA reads TGTGCCAGCAGCTTAAAGGGACTAGCGGGAGCCAAAAACATTCAGTACTTC.

Here the CDR3 reads CASSPPQEVTDTQYF. The CDR3 bases are TGTGCCAGCAGCCCACCCCAGGAAGTCACAGATACGCAGTATTTT. The J gene is TRBJ2-3, the V gene TRBV7-9; D is undetermined. The CDR3 has 15 residues. CDR1 is SEHNR, CDR2 FQNEAQ, per germline (reference sequence). V shed 5 bases and J shed 2 bases, with 14 bases lying between them.

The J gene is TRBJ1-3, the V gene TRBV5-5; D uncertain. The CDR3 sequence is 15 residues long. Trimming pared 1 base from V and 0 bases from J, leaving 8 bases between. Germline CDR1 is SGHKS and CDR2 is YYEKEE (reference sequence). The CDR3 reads CASSLTDFSGNTIYF. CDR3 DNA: TGTGCCAGCAGCTTGACGGACTTCTCTGGAAACACCATATATTTT. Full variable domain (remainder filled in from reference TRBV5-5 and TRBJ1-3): DAGVTQSPTHLIKTRGQQVTLRCSPISGHKSVSWYQQVLGQGPQFIFQYYEKEERGRGNFPDRFSARQFPNYSSELNVNALLLGDSALYLCASSLTDFSGNTIYFGEGSWLTVV.

CDR3 sequence (DNA): TGTGCCAGCGGGACCGCTAGCGGGGGGGCAGAAGAGCAGTACTTC. It encodes CASGTASGGAEEQYF. The chain carries TRBV2 and TRBJ2-7; 12 bases are shared with TRBD2. Germline V gene data show CDR1 as SNHLY and CDR2 as FYNNEI. This CDR3 is built from 15 residues. Trimming at V came to 8 bases and at J to 7 bases, leaving 12 bases not matched to a gene.

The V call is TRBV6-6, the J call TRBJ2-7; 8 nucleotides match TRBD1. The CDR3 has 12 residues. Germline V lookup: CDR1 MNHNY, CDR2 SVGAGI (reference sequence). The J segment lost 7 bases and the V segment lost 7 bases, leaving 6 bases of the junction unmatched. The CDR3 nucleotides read TGTGCCAGCACCCAGGGGGCGGAAGAGCAGTACTTC. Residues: CASTQGAEEQYF.

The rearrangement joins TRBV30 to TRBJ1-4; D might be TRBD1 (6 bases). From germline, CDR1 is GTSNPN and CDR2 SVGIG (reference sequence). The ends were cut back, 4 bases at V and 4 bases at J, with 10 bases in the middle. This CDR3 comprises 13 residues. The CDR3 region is CAWTGQINEKLFF. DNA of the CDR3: TGTGCCTGGACAGGACAGATTAATGAAAAACTGTTTTTT.

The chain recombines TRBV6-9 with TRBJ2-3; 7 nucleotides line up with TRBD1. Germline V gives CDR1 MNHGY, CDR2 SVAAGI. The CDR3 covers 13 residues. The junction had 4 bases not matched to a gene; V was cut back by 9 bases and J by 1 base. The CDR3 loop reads CASETGGTDTQYF. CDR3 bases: TGTGCCAGTGAAACAGGGGGCACAGATACGCAGTATTTT.

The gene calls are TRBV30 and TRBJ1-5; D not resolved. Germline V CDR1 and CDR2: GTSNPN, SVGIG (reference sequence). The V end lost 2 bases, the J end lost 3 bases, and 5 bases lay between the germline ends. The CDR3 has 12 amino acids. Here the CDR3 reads CAWSNYNQPQHF. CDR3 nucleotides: TGTGCCTGGAGTAACTACAATCAGCCCCAGCATTTT.

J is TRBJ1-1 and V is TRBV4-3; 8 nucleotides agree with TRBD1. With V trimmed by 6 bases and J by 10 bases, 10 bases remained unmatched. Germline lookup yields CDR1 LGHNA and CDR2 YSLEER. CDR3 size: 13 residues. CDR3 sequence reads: CASSTGQGGGAFF. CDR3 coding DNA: TGCGCCAGCAGTACCGGACAGGGTGGCGGAGCTTTCTTT.

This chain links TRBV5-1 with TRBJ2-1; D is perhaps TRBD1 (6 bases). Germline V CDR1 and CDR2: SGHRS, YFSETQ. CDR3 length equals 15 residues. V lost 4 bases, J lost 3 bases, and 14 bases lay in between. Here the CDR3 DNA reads TGCGCCAGCAGCCCAAGGACAGATCACTACAATGAGCAGTTCTTC. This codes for CASSPRTDHYNEQFF.

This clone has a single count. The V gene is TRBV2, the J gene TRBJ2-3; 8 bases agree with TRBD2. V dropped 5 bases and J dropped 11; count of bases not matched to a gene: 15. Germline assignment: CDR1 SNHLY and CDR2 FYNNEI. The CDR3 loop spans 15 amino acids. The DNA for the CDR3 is TGTGCCAGCAGTCCGAGCGGGGGCCGCCCTCTTAAGCAGTATTTT. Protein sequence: CASSPSGGRPLKQYF.

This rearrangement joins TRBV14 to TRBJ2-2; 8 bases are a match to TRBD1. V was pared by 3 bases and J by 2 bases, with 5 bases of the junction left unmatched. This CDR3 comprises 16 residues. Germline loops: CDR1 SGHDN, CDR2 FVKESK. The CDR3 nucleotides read TGTGCCAGCAGCCAGCCGGACAGGGCAAACACCGGGGAGCTGTTTTTT. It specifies CASSQPDRANTGELFF.

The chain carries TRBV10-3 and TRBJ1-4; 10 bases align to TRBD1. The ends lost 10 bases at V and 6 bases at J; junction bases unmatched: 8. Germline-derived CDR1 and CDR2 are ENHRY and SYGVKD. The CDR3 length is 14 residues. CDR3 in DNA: TGTGCCACCCGAAAGACAGGGGGCTATGAAAAACTGTTTTTT. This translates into CATRKTGGYEKLFF.

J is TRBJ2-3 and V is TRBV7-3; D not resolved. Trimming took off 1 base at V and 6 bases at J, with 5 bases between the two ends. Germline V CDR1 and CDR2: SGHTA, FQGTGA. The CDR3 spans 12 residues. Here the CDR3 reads CASSLIGDTQYF. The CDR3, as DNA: TGTGCCAGCAGCTTAATCGGGGATACGCAGTATTTT.

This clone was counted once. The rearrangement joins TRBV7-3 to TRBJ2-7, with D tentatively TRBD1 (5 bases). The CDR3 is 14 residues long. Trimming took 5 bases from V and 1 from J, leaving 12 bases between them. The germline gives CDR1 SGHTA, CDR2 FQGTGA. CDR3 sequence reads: CASSPGANSYEQYF. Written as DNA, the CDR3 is TGTGCCAGCAGCCCTGGGGCCAATTCCTACGAGCAGTACTTC.

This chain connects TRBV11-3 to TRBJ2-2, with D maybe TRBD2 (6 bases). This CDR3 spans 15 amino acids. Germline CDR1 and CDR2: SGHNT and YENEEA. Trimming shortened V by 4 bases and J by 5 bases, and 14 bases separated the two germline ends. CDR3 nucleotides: TGTGCCAGCAGCTCCCGCGGGGAAAGTACCGGGGAGCTGTTTTTT. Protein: CASSSRGESTGELFF.

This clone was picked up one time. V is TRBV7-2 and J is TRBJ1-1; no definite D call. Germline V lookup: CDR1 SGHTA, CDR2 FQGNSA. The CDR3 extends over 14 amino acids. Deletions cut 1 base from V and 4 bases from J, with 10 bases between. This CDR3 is CASSLGRFGTEAFF. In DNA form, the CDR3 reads TGTGCCAGCAGCTTAGGGCGGTTTGGCACTGAAGCTTTCTTT.

The chain's CDR3 is CASSVRDRDLNGYTF. The CDR3 region has the DNA TGTGCCAGCAGTGTAAGGGACAGGGACCTCAATGGCTACACCTTC. V is TRBV28 and J is TRBJ1-2; 9 bases are shared with TRBD1. This CDR3 region has 15 residues. Trimming at V came to 5 bases and at J to 6 bases, leaving 10 bases not matched to a gene. Germline lookup yields CDR1 MDHEN and CDR2 SYDVKM.

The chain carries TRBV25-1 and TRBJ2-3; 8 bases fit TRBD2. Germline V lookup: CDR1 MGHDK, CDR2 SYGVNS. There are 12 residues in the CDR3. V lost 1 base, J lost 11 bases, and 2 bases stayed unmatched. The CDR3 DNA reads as TGTGCCAGCAGTGAATCTCGGGGGGGGCAGTATTTT. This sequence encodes CASSESRGGQYF.

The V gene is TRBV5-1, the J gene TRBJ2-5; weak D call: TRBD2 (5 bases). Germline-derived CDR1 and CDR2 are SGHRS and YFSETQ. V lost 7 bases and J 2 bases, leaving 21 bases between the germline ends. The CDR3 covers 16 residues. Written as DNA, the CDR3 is TGCGCCAGCGCGGTAGAGTGGGGAGATGGGCAAGAGACCCAGTACTTC. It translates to CASAVEWGDGQETQYF.

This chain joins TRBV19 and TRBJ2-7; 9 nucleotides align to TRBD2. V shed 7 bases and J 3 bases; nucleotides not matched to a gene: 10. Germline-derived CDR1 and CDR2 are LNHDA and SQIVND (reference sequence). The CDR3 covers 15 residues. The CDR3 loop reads CASNAGGGANYEQYF. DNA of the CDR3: TGTGCCAGTAATGCTGGCGGGGGGGCTAACTACGAGCAGTACTTC.